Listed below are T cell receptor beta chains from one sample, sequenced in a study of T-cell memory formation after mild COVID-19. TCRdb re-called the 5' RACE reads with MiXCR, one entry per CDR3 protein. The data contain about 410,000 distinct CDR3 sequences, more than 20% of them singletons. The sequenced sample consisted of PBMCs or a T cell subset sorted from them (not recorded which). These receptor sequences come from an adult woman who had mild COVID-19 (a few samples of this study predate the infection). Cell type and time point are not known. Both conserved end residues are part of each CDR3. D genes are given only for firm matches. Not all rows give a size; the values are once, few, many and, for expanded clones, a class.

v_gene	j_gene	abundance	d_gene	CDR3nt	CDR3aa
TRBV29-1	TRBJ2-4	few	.	TGCAGCGTTGAATCCATGGACAGCCAGTACTTC	CSVESMDSQYF
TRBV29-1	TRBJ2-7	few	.	TGCAGCGTCGAGGAGCAGGGCTACGAGCAGTACTTC	CSVEEQGYEQYF
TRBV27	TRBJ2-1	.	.	TGTGCCAGCAGTTCAGTCCCCTACAATGAGCAGTTCTTC	CASSSVPYNEQFF
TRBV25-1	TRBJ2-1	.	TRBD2	TGTGCCAGCAGTGAATATCTACTAGCGGGAGTGGGCAATGAGCAGTTCTTC	CASSEYLLAGVGNEQFF
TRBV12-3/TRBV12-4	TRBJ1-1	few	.	TGTGCCAGCAGTCCGGGGCCCACTGAAGCTTTCTTT	CASSPGPTEAFF
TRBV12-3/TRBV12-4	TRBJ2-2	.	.	TGTGCCAGCACCCCCGCCACCACCGGGGAGCTGTTTTTT	CASTPATTGELFF
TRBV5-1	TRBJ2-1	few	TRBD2	TGCGCCAGCAGCCCGGGGGTAACTAGCGGGGGCTCCTACAATGAGCAGTTCTTC	CASSPGVTSGGSYNEQFF
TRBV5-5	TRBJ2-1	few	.	TGTGCCAGCAGCTTGGTGTTGGGGCGCATCGATGAGCAGTTCTTC	CASSLVLGRIDEQFF
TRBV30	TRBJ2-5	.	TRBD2	TGTGCCTGGAGTGGGGACTATCAAGAGACCCAGTACTTC	CAWSGDYQETQYF
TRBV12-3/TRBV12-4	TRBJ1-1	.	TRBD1	TGTGCCAGCAGTCAGACAGGGGGGCCCACTGAAGCTTTCTTT	CASSQTGGPTEAFF
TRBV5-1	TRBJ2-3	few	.	TGCGCCAGCAGCTTAACTCCTAGAGATTTCACAGATACGCAGTATTTT	CASSLTPRDFTDTQYF
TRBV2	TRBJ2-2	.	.	TGTGCCAGCACCGGGGGCGGGGACCTCACCGGGGAGCTGTTTTTT	CASTGGGDLTGELFF
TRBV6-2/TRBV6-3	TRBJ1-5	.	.	TGTGCCAGCAGTTCGGCCAGGGCAATCAGCCCCCAGCATTTT	CASSSARAISPQHF
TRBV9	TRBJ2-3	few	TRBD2	TGTGCCAGCAGCGCCGACCTCCGTAGCGGGAGAACAGATACGCAGTATTTT	CASSADLRSGRTDTQYF
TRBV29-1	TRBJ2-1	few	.	TGCAGCGTTGAGGCATATGAGCAGTTCTTC	CSVEAYEQFF
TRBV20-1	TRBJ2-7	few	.	TGCAGTGCTAGAGATCTAGCCGCGACCTACGAGCAGTACTTC	CSARDLAATYEQYF
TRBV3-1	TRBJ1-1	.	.	TGTGCCAGCAGCCAAGTGGGGAGCGCTTTCTTT	CASSQVGSAFF
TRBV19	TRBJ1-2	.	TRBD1	TGTGCCAGTAGCCCGGACAGGGCTATTAGCTACACCTTC	CASSPDRAISYTF
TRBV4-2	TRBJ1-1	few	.	TGTGCCAGCAGCCAAGATAGGAGGGTGAACACTGAAGCTTTCTTT	CASSQDRRVNTEAFF
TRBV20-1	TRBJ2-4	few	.	TGCAGTGCTAGGGGACCAAAAAGGAAAAACATTCAGTACTTC	CSARGPKRKNIQYF
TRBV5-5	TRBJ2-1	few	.	TGTGCCAGCAGCCTCATACAGCCAAAGCATTACAATGAGCAGTTCTTC	CASSLIQPKHYNEQFF
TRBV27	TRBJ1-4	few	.	TGTGCCAGCAGTATCACACCGGGACACGCTACAACTAATGAAAAACTGTTTTTT	CASSITPGHATTNEKLFF
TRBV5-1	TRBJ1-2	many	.	TGCGCCAGCAGCCCACAGGTTAACTATGGCTACACCTTC	CASSPQVNYGYTF
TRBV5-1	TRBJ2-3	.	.	TGCGCCAGCAGCTTGGTGGACTACCCCTCCACAGATACGCAGTATTTT	CASSLVDYPSTDTQYF
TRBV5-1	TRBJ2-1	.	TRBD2	TGCGCCAGCAGCTTGGTAGGCGGGGGGAACAATGAGCAGTTCTTC	CASSLVGGGNNEQFF
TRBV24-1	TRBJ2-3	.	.	TGTGCCACCAGAGACAGACACAACACAGATACGCAGTATTTT	CATRDRHNTDTQYF
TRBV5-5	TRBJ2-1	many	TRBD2	TGTGCCAGCAGCTTGAGGACTAGCGGCTCCTACAATGAGCAGTTCTTC	CASSLRTSGSYNEQFF
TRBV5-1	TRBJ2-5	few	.	TGCGCCAGCAGCTTGAGGGAGTCAAGTCAGGAGACCCAGTACTTC	CASSLRESSQETQYF
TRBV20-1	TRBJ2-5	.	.	TGCAGTGCTAGAGATCTGTTTGCGGATAGCCTCGCGGAGACCCAGTACTTC	CSARDLFADSLAETQYF
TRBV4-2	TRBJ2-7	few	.	TGTGCCAGCAGCACCCAATCCGGACGGTCCTCCTACGAGCAGTACTTC	CASSTQSGRSSYEQYF
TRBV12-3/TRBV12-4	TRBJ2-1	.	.	TGTGCCAGCAGTTTCGGCCCCAGACCCCAGCAGTTCTTC	CASSFGPRPQQFF
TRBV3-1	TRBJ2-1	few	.	TGTGCCAGCAGCCAAGTAATAAGCCCTCCGGGGCAGTTCTTC	CASSQVISPPGQFF
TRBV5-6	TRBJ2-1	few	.	TGTGCCAGCAGCGGAACGGCCGGGGGCTCCTACAATGAGCAGTTCTTC	CASSGTAGGSYNEQFF
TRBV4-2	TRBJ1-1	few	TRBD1	TGTGCCAGCAGCCAGTACCATACAGGGGGGGAGATGAACACTGAAGCTTTCTTT	CASSQYHTGGEMNTEAFF
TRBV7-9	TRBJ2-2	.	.	TGTGCCAGCAGCAACCGGGCGGCGAACACCGGGGAGCTGTTTTTT	CASSNRAANTGELFF
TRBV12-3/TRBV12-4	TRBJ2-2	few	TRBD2	TGTGCCAGCAGTTTCGTGGTGCGGGACTACCACACCGGGGAGCTGTTTTTT	CASSFVVRDYHTGELFF
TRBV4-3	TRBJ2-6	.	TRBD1	TGCGCCAGCAGCCAAGGACAGGGGCTGGTGTGGGGGGCCAACGTCCTGACTTTC	CASSQGQGLVWGANVLTF
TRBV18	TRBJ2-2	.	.	TGTGCCAGCTCACCGCGAGCAGGATGGAACACCGGGGAGCTGTTTTTT	CASSPRAGWNTGELFF
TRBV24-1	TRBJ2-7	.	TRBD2	TGTGCCACCAGTGATTCAGCGGGGCGTTACGAGCAGTACTTC	CATSDSAGRYEQYF
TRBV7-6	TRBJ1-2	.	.	TGTGCCAGCAGCCTCTCCGGGACAAAGGGGTATGGCTACACCTTC	CASSLSGTKGYGYTF
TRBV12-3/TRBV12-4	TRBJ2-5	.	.	TGTGCCAGCAGTTTTAGTGGGGGGAACCAAGAGACCCAGTACTTC	CASSFSGGNQETQYF
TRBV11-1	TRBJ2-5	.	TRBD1	TGTGCCAGCAGCCCGGGACAGGGGAACCAAGAGACCCAGTACTTC	CASSPGQGNQETQYF
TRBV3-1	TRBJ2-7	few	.	TGTGCCAGCAGCCAAGATGTAGCGAGCGAGCAGTACTTC	CASSQDVASEQYF
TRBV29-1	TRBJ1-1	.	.	TGCAGCGTTGGAGGTTTCGGCACTGAAGCTTTCTTT	CSVGGFGTEAFF
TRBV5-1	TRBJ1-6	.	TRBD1	TGCGCCAGCAGCTTCCAGGGGGCAAGTAATAATTCACCCCTCCACTTT	CASSFQGASNNSPLHF
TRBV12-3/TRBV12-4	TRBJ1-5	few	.	TGTGCCAGCAGCAGGGTCAGCAATCAGCCCCAGCATTTT	CASSRVSNQPQHF
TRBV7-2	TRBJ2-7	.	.	TGTGCCAGCAGCTTAGGGTATGGCAGGGTGGGTTCCGAGCAGTACTTC	CASSLGYGRVGSEQYF
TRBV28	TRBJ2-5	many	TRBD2	TGTGCCAGCAGCCCCTTTAGGGGAGGGCAAGAGACCCAGTACTTC	CASSPFRGGQETQYF
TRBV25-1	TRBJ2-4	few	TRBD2	TGTGCCAGCAGTGCTAGCGGGGGGAGAAACATTCAGTACTTC	CASSASGGRNIQYF
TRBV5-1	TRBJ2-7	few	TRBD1	TGCGCCAGCAGCTCACTCCGGGACAGGGAACGATACGAGCAGTACTTC	CASSSLRDRERYEQYF
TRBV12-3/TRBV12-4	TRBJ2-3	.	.	TGTGCCAGCAGTTTAGCTCAGGCTGGGGATACGCAGTATTTT	CASSLAQAGDTQYF
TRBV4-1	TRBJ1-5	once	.	TGCGCCAGCAGCCAAGACCTGGGGGGGGATCAGCCCCAGCATTTT	CASSQDLGGDQPQHF
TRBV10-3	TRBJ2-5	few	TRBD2	TGTGCCATCGCGGCGGGAGGCAAAGAGACCCAGTACTTC	CAIAAGGKETQYF